The following is a T cell receptor (beta chain) sequence with its context. In the source study's methods: Counts of nucleated cells, estimated from reference gene primer amplification, were obtained. Measured with immunoSEQ multiplex PCR; TCRdb has only the in-frame clones, and not every one. V, J and clone size reflect that table, while D and trimming were determined from the DNA. In the table there are fewer than 250,000 clones, 89% of which are singletons. The data were taken from a study of blood T cell repertoires in COVID-19. The wider study: Acute-phase and convalescent COVID-19 samples originated in the United States, Italy and Spain.

Cohort 3 recovery required two negative PCRs, clearance, or symptom resolution. Germline CDR1 SGHRS, CDR2 YFSETQ. Deletions cut 1 base from V and 0 bases from J, with 14 bases between. The CDR3 runs 18 residues. The sequencing sample was made of PBMCs or T cells enriched from blood (not recorded which). The receptor's source is a woman aged 18-29 years who had recovered from COVID-19. This chain uses TRBV5-1 with TRBJ2-6, with D perhaps matching TRBD1 (6 bases). In nucleotides, the CDR3 is TGCGCCAGCAGCTTGAGGGGGACGGTGGGCTCTGGGGCCAACGTCCTGACTTTC. Its translation: CASSLRGTVGSGANVLTF.